This TCR beta chain derives from a study of cytomegalovirus exposure and HLA in healthy donors. This CDR3 is 15 amino acids long. Primers for the PCR totalled 60 Vbeta and 13 Jbeta. The assay was immunoSEQ multiplex PCR, and TCRdb's table has in-frame clones only and misses some. The data show about 67,000 clones, approximately 71% seen once. Material for sequencing was PBMCs. The rearrangement joins TRBV21-1 to TRBJ1-6. TRBV21-1 is an annotated pseudogene. The clonotype comes from a woman between 25 and 40 years old in good health and CMV-seronegative. CDR3 nucleotide sequence: TGTGCCAGCACCGAGCAAAGCTCCTATAATTCACCCCTCCACTTT. Its translation is CASTEQSSYNSPLHF.